This entry lists 8 T cell receptor beta chains sequenced from one sample in a study of blood T cell repertoires in COVID-19. The assay was immunoSEQ multiplex PCR, and TCRdb's table has in-frame clones only and misses some. This sample has fewer than 150,000 clones, with about 84% found just once. The sequencing sample was made of peripheral blood. The receptors were sampled from a human donor in a cohort sampled during active COVID-19.

The chain has TRBV5-1 and TRBJ2-5; TRBD2 agrees at 12 bases. The V segment lost 6 bases and the J segment 5 bases; nucleotides outside the gene matches: 8. This CDR3 has 15 residues. Germline V gives CDR1 SGHRS, CDR2 YFSETQ. CDR3 sequence: CASNNGLAGSETQYF. The CDR3 DNA is TGCGCCAGCAACAATGGACTAGCGGGGTCGGAGACCCAGTACTTC.

The rearrangement links TRBV12-5 to TRBJ1-2, with a tentative D call TRBD1 (6 bases). Trimming left V 2 bases short and J 7 bases short, with 11 bases between. The CDR3 sequence is 13 residues long. The germline V gene encodes CDR1 LGHNT and CDR2 FRNRAP. This CDR3 reads CASGLLNRVGYTF. In nucleotides, the CDR3 is TGTGCTAGTGGTTTGCTCAACAGGGTTGGCTACACCTTC.

The chain employs TRBV4-2 and TRBJ2-1; TRBD2 matches 13 bases. In germline, CDR1 is LGHNA, CDR2 YNFKEQ. J lost 3 bases, V lost 1 base, and 6 bases had no gene match. The CDR3 loop spans 18 amino acids. Here the CDR3 reads CASSQGGLAGLGYNEQFF. The CDR3 coding sequence is TGTGCCAGCAGCCAAGGGGGACTAGCGGGGTTGGGCTACAATGAGCAGTTCTTC.

This sequence joins TRBV7-9 and TRBJ1-1; TRBD1 agrees at 7 bases. Germline V gene sequence: CDR1 SEHNR, CDR2 FQNEAQ (reference sequence). This CDR3 region has 12 residues. V lost 4 bases, J lost 10 bases, and 6 bases stayed unmatched. The CDR3 region is CASSSEGQVAFF. Written as DNA, the CDR3 is TGTGCCAGCAGCTCAGAAGGACAGGTAGCTTTCTTT.

Here the CDR3 reads CASSQEDRGLSEAFF. The CDR3 region has the DNA TGTGCCAGCAGCCAAGAGGACAGGGGGTTGTCTGAAGCTTTCTTT. The chain recombines TRBV4-2 with TRBJ1-1, with TRBD1 matching 10 bases. Germline CDR1 is LGHNA and CDR2 is YNFKEQ. The CDR3 runs to 15 residues. The junction had 4 bases not matched to a gene; V was cut back by 0 bases and J by 6 bases.

This clone was seen only once. CDR3 in DNA: TGTGCCAGCACATCCTCTATGGGGACAGCCTCCTACAATGAGCAGTTCTTC. It yields the protein CASTSSMGTASYNEQFF. V gene TRBV4-2 combines with J gene TRBJ2-1, with 7 bases matching TRBD1. CDR1 LGHNA and CDR2 YNFKEQ come from the germline V gene. The CDR3 contains 17 residues. Trimming removed 7 bases from V and 0 bases from J; junction bases left unmatched: 12.

The V call is TRBV5-6, the J call TRBJ2-1; 11 nucleotides match TRBD1. This CDR3 region has 16 residues. Germline lookup yields CDR1 SGHDT and CDR2 YYEEEE. J was trimmed by 7 bases and V by 0 bases; bases with no gene match: 6. The CDR3 DNA is TGTGCCAGCAGCTTGGATGGACAGGGGGCGGGAAATGAGCAGTTCTTC. The encoded protein is CASSLDGQGAGNEQFF.

This clone turned up a few times. This sequence joins TRBV5-4 and TRBJ2-5; the D gene is possibly TRBD1 (6 bases). V lost 5 bases to trimming and J lost 5 bases, with 16 bases between them. Germline V CDR1 and CDR2: SGHNT, YYREEE (reference sequence). This CDR3 has 14 amino acids. DNA of the CDR3: TGTGCCAGCAGTTCCCGAGGGGGACCGGAGACCCAGTACTTC. Residues: CASSSRGGPETQYF.